This TCR beta chain was sequenced during a study of T cells in Graves' hyperthyroidism and ophthalmopathy. Looking at the study overall: Prior to any treatment, at the point of initial diagnosis, peripheral blood was collected. The study's findings and limits: Most clonotypes expanded in the thyroid (above 0.001) were also present in blood.

This clonotype was counted at least ten times. Its target is not known. V was clipped by 3 bases and J by 5 bases, with 17 bases between them. CDR1 KGHSH and CDR2 LQKENI come from the germline V gene. The CDR3 totals 16 residues. TCR beta CDR3 regions were amplified from RNA transcripts. TCR CDR3 underwent first-round RT-PCR with the HTBI primer set. TCRdb recomputed calls from the multiplex PCR reads with MiXCR, one row per CDR3 protein. The sample includes about 410,000 distinct CDR3 sequences, approximately 15% of them seen just once. This TCR derives from a man between 18 and 35 years old with Graves' ophthalmopathy. The V call is TRBV18, the J call TRBJ1-5; perhaps TRBD1 as D (5 bases). Sequencing input: blood. CDR3 loop: CASSPLGGGPDQPQHF. CDR3 coding DNA: TGTGCCAGCTCACCCCTGGGGGGAGGGCCGGATCAGCCCCAGCATTTT. Full variable domain (remainder filled in from reference TRBV18 and TRBJ1-5): NAGVMQNPRHLVRRRGQEARLRCSPMKGHSHVYWYRQLPEEGLKFMVYLQKENIIDESGMPKERFSAEFPKEGPSILRIQQVVRGDSAAYFCASSPLGGGPDQPQHFGDGTRLSIL.